This is a list of T cell receptor beta chains from one sample in a study of human T cells and chemical hapten exposure. One entry per CDR3 protein results from TCRdb running MiXCR on the RACE reads. The table includes roughly 100,000 distinct CDR3 sequences, 9.5% to 11% detected once. This material consisted of whole blood, taken in connection with sensitization to the hapten diphenylcyclopropenone (DPC). These receptors were collected from a woman between 40 and 55 years old with alopecia areata. Some clones in this sample may be carry-over from other donors' samples. CDR3s include the opening cysteine and the closing phenylalanine or tryptophan. Each record gives: CDR3 length, J gene, V gene, CDR3 protein.

>13|TRBJ1-1|TRBV10-2
CASSPGSNTEAFF
>14|TRBJ2-2|TRBV25-1
CASSGAGNTGELFF
>16|TRBJ2-3|TRBV7-2
CASSLDVAGGTDTQYF
>12|TRBJ1-5|TRBV6-2/TRBV6-3
CASSQGAQPQHF
>13|TRBJ1-1|TRBV7-6
CASSSTRNTEAFF
>12|TRBJ2-7|TRBV3-1
CASSSSSTEQYF
>16|TRBJ2-2|TRBV6-5
CASTRQGSANTGELFF
>17|TRBJ2-3|TRBV7-3
CASSSRPIGGALGTQYF
>15|TRBJ2-1|TRBV7-8
CASRRAGSSYNEQFF
>13|TRBJ1-1|TRBV30
CAWSVLPNTEAFF
>13|TRBJ2-1|TRBV29-1
CSVLGQGDNEQFF
>16|TRBJ2-2|TRBV11-2
CASNPEQREGTGELFF
>17|TRBJ2-1|TRBV7-9
CASSPVGVGPSYNEQFF
>15|TRBJ2-7|TRBV27
CASSLFSGLAGEQYF
>16|TRBJ2-1|TRBV18
CASFPRLAGADNEQFF
>15|TRBJ2-1|TRBV4-3
CASSQTDRRGNEQFF
>16|TRBJ1-1|TRBV7-8
CASSLAATGRDTEAFF